These 31 T cell receptor beta chains were all obtained from the same sample, sequenced in a study of T cell responses to AZD1222 COVID-19 vaccine. Only in-frame clones appear in the TCRdb table, and some are missing; sequencing was by immunoSEQ multiplex PCR. This sample has over 110,000 clones, with under 95% found just once. The sample in question was peripheral blood, obtained on day 0 of AZD1222 vaccination. These receptors all come from an adult in good health.

This clone was seen just once. J is TRBJ1-1 and V is TRBV29-1; D not resolved. The CDR3 has 10 amino acids. Germline CDR1 and CDR2: SQVTM and ANQGSEA. The V gene lost 2 bases and the J gene lost 5 bases, with 3 bases spanning the gap. The CDR3 coding sequence is TGCAGCGTTGAACAAACTGAAGCTTTCTTT. It encodes CSVEQTEAFF.

The V call is TRBV28, the J call TRBJ1-5, with a possible D match to TRBD1 (6 bases). Germline V gives CDR1 MDHEN, CDR2 SYDVKM. The CDR3 is 13 amino acids. Trimming cost V 10 bases and J 4 bases, with 14 bases left between them. The CDR3 region is CATKQGLNQPQHF. CDR3 coding DNA: TGTGCCACTAAACAGGGTTTGAATCAGCCCCAGCATTTT.

CDR3 DNA: TGTGCCAACCGGGACAGGGTGGGCACTGAAGCTTTCTTT. It encodes CANRDRVGTEAFF. The chain joins TRBV10-3 to TRBJ1-1; 9 bases agree with TRBD1. The CDR3 is made up of 13 amino acids. Germline CDR1 reads ENHRY; CDR2 reads SYGVKD. Unmatched junction bases numbered 7, after V lost 10 bases and J lost 4 bases.

There are a few counts of this clone. This chain joins TRBV3-1 (or the pseudogene TRBV3-2) and TRBJ1-2, with D uncertain. Looked up from germline, CDR1 is LGHDT and CDR2 is YNNKEL (reference sequence). This CDR3 has 14 residues. V lost 1 base and J lost 4, with 10 bases in between. The CDR3 bases are TGTGCCAGCAGCCAAGCCGAAGCGGCCTATGGCTACACCTTC. The encoded protein is CASSQAEAAYGYTF.

This chain uses TRBV2 with TRBJ2-7; 10 bases agree with TRBD2. The CDR3 has 15 amino acids. The ends lost 1 base at V and 3 bases at J; junction bases unmatched: 3. Per germline, CDR1 SNHLY and CDR2 FYNNEI. The CDR3 DNA sequence: TGTGCCAGCAGTGAAGAGCGGGGGGGAAACTACGAGCAGTACTTC. This codes for CASSEERGGNYEQYF.

This chain joins TRBV5-1 and TRBJ1-2; D is unresolved. CDR3 size: 16 residues. Trimming cost V 2 bases and J 6 bases, with 20 bases left between them. From germline, CDR1 is SGHRS and CDR2 YFSETQ. In nucleotides, the CDR3 is TGCGCCAGCAGCTTCGGGTCCGGGTTCTCTCTCGATGGCTACACCTTC. Amino acid sequence: CASSFGSGFSLDGYTF.

This chain joins TRBV18 and TRBJ1-3, with D uncertain. Germline V gene sequence: CDR1 KGHSH, CDR2 LQKENI. CDR3 length equals 16 residues. V was pared by 3 bases and J by 0 bases, with 12 bases between. CDR3 bases: TGTGCCAGCTCACCCTCGCGTCCGGGCTCTGGAAACACCATATATTTT. Its protein product is CASSPSRPGSGNTIYF.

The J gene is TRBJ1-3, the V gene TRBV5-4, with D unresolved. Germline V CDR1 and CDR2: SGHNT, YYREEE (reference sequence). The ends were cut back, 2 bases at V and 4 bases at J, with 10 bases in the middle. The CDR3 is 14 amino acids. CDR3 coding DNA: TGTGCCAGCAGCTTTTCCGGAGGGGGAAACACCATATATTTT. This translates into CASSFSGGGNTIYF.

The chain couples TRBV7-9 to TRBJ1-2; tentatively, D is TRBD1 (5 bases). Trimming removed 5 bases at V and 3 bases at J, with 10 bases between. This CDR3 region has 13 residues. The germline V gene has CDR1 SEHNR and CDR2 FQNEAQ (reference sequence). CDR3 bases: TGTGCCAGCAGCCGGGACTTGGACTATGGCTACACCTTC. Its protein is CASSRDLDYGYTF.

The chain couples TRBV7-8 to TRBJ1-2; D call uncertain. The CDR3 contains 13 residues. Trimming shortened V by 5 bases and J by 7 bases, and 14 bases separated the two germline ends. Per germline, CDR1 SGHVS and CDR2 FQNEAQ. The CDR3 DNA sequence: TGTGCCAGCAGCCCCGGTCCACGGCTTGGCTACACCTTC. Its protein is CASSPGPRLGYTF. Drawing the rest from reference TRBV7-8 and TRBJ1-2, the complete variable domain is GAGVSQSPRYKVAKRGQDVALRCDPISGHVSLFWYQQALGQGPEFLTYFQNEAQLDKSGLPSDRFFAERPEGSVSTLKIQRTQQEDSAVYLCASSPGPRLGYTFGSGTRLTVV.

There are a few counts of this clone. The chain has TRBV15 and TRBJ2-7, with no clear D. This CDR3 region has 14 residues. Germline V gene sequence: CDR1 LNHNV, CDR2 YYDKDF (reference sequence). V was shortened by 3 bases and J by 7 bases, with 16 bases between the two germline ends. The chain's CDR3 is CATSSRTTGREQYF. The DNA of the CDR3 is TGTGCCACCAGCAGTAGGACCACGGGTAGAGAGCAGTACTTC.

The chain recombines TRBV4-2 with TRBJ2-1, with 12 bases that match TRBD2. With 3 bases clipped from V and 11 bases from J, the junction kept 17 bases outside the gene matches. The CDR3 consists of 18 residues. The germline V gene has CDR1 LGHNA and CDR2 YNFKEQ. The CDR3 bases are TGTGCCAGCAGCCAGTACGCTTCCGGACTAGCGGGATCAGAGCAGCAGTTCTTC. This sequence encodes CASSQYASGLAGSEQQFF.

The rearrangement uses TRBV4-3 and TRBJ2-7; 7 nucleotides line up with TRBD1. This CDR3 comprises 13 residues. Trimming took 3 bases from V and 9 from J; bases not matched to a gene: 8. Per germline, CDR1 LGHNA and CDR2 YSLEER. DNA of the CDR3: TGCGCCAGCAGCCAGGACTCGGACAGGCGGCAGTACTTC. Translating gives CASSQDSDRRQYF.

This rearrangement joins TRBV19 to TRBJ2-3; TRBD2 might be the D (5 bases). V gave up 1 base and J gave up 3 bases, with 17 bases separating them. This CDR3 contains 17 residues. Germline lookup yields CDR1 LNHDA and CDR2 SQIVND (reference sequence). CDR3: CASSIGVTGRWTDTQYF. As DNA, the CDR3 is TGTGCCAGTAGTATAGGAGTCACGGGGAGATGGACAGATACGCAGTATTTT.

This clone was counted between two and nine times. In DNA, the CDR3 is TGTGCCAGCAGTCTTATGAGGACAGTGAACTATGGCTACACCTTC. Translation: CASSLMRTVNYGYTF. This chain uses TRBV6-5 with TRBJ1-2, with D perhaps TRBD1 (6 bases). The germline V and J ends were trimmed by 5 bases and 2 bases, with 15 bases remaining between them. The CDR3 has 15 residues. CDR1 and CDR2 (germline): MNHEY, SVGAGI.

The table lists this clone with a count of one. The chain links TRBV20-1 to TRBJ2-1; D gene uncertain. Germline V lookup: CDR1 DFQATT, CDR2 SNEGSKA (reference sequence). The CDR3 is 12 amino acids. V was shortened by 3 bases and J by 5 bases, with 8 bases between the two germline ends. The CDR3 spells CSASRVNNEQFF. The CDR3 DNA reads as TGCAGTGCTAGTAGAGTTAACAATGAGCAGTTCTTC.

The rearrangement joins TRBV7-9 to TRBJ2-7; a possible D gene is TRBD1 (7 bases). The CDR3 length is 15 residues. CDR1 SEHNR and CDR2 FQNEAQ come from the germline V gene (reference sequence). V lost 6 bases and J 5 bases, leaving 20 bases between the germline ends. CDR3 loop: CASRPGAGGSDEQYF. Written as DNA, the CDR3 is TGTGCCAGCAGACCTGGGGCAGGGGGGTCCGACGAGCAGTACTTC.

This chain uses TRBV29-1 with TRBJ1-5, with 8 bases aligning to TRBD1. This CDR3 is 14 amino acids long. Germline V gene data show CDR1 as SQVTM and CDR2 as ANQGSEA. V gave up 5 bases and J gave up 3 bases; unmatched junction bases: 6. The CDR3 coding sequence is TGCAGCGTTTTAGGGACAGGCCTCAATCAGCCCCAGCATTTT. It specifies CSVLGTGLNQPQHF.

This clone was observed once. The V and J genes are TRBV7-6 and TRBJ1-4, with TRBD1 as a possible D gene (5 bases). The V end lost 1 base, the J end lost 12 bases, and 12 bases lay between the germline ends. This CDR3 has 13 amino acids. Per the germline V gene, CDR1 is SGHVS and CDR2 is FNYEAQ. The CDR3 here is CASSLERGDELFF. For the CDR3, the DNA is TGTGCCAGCAGCTTAGAAAGAGGGGACGAACTGTTTTTT.

This clone is a singleton in its sample. The rearrangement links TRBV2 to TRBJ2-7; D not resolved. CDR3 length: 12 amino acids. Germline V gene lookup returns CDR1 SNHLY and CDR2 FYNNEI. Trimming took off 8 bases at V and 6 bases at J, with 14 bases between the two ends. The CDR3 coding sequence is TGTGCCAGCGGACGACAATACGGCGAGCAGTACTTC. This translates into CASGRQYGEQYF. Full variable domain (outside the CDR3, taken from reference TRBV2 and TRBJ2-7): EPEVTQTPSHQVTQMGQEVILRCVPISNHLYFYWYRQILGQKVEFLVSFYNNEISEKSEIFDDQFSVERPDGSNFTLKIRSTKLEDSAMYFCASGRQYGEQYFGPGTRLTVT.

V gene TRBV6-2 or TRBV6-3 combines with J gene TRBJ2-2; the D is unclear. The CDR3 totals 16 residues. Germline loops: CDR1 MNHEY, CDR2 SVGEGT. Trimming shortened V by 5 bases and J by 3 bases, and 16 bases separated the two germline ends. The CDR3 DNA reads TGTGCCAGCAGTCCCCCTCGAGCCCTTCACACCGGGGAGCTGTTTTTT. This translates into CASSPPRALHTGELFF.

This chain connects TRBV29-1 to TRBJ1-1; no clear D gene. Germline CDR1 and CDR2: SQVTM and ANQGSEA. CDR3 size: 13 residues. Trimming removed 5 bases from V and 3 bases from J, with 13 bases in between. The CDR3 loop is CSVTSGIDTEAFF. CDR3 bases: TGCAGCGTTACTAGCGGGATTGACACTGAAGCTTTCTTT. Full variable domain (remainder filled in from reference TRBV29-1 and TRBJ1-1): SAVISQKPSRDICQRGTSLTIQCQVDSQVTMMFWYRQQPGQSLTLIATANQGSEATYESGFVIDKFPISRPNLTFSTLTVSNMSPEDSSIYLCSVTSGIDTEAFFGQGTRLTVV.

The chain couples TRBV30 to TRBJ2-7; 11 bases map to TRBD2. With V trimmed by 0 bases and J by 2 bases, 6 bases remained unmatched. Germline CDR1 is GTSNPN and CDR2 is SVGIG (reference sequence). The CDR3 spans 16 residues. The CDR3 loop reads CAWSVRLAGPPYEQYF. Written as DNA, the CDR3 is TGTGCCTGGAGTGTTCGACTAGCGGGACCACCCTACGAGCAGTACTTC.

This clone was recorded once. The rearrangement uses TRBV7-2 and TRBJ2-1; D uncertain. V was shortened by 3 bases and J by 4 bases, with 13 bases between the two germline ends. The CDR3 has 15 residues. Germline CDR1 SGHTA, CDR2 FQGNSA. The CDR3 DNA sequence: TGTGCCAGCAGCTTTAGACCTGAGGTTTACAATGAGCAGTTCTTC. It is translated as CASSFRPEVYNEQFF.

The rearrangement uses TRBV6-1 and TRBJ1-1; no clear D. Germline CDR1 is MNHNS and CDR2 is SASEGT. The CDR3 sequence is 13 residues long. V lost 2 bases to trimming and J lost 10 bases, with 14 bases between them. The CDR3 nucleotides read TGTGCCAGCAGTGAAAGATGGATCCGCGGAGCTTTCTTT. This translates into CASSERWIRGAFF.

The chain joins TRBV6-5 to TRBJ2-5, with D unclear. The CDR3 covers 12 residues. Germline V gene sequence: CDR1 MNHEY, CDR2 SVGAGI. The V end lost 7 bases, the J end lost 5 bases, and 11 bases lay between the germline ends. The CDR3 DNA reads as TGTGCCAGCACCTCGTGGAGCGAGACCCAGTACTTC. The encoded protein is CASTSWSETQYF.

The V gene is TRBV6-6, the J gene TRBJ1-1; D call uncertain. Germline V gene sequence: CDR1 MNHNY, CDR2 SVGAGI (reference sequence). The length of the CDR3 is 13 residues. The V and J ends lost 5 bases and 2 bases respectively, with 9 bases between them. This chain's CDR3 is CASSGQFNTEAFF. The CDR3 DNA sequence: TGTGCCAGCAGTGGGCAGTTTAACACTGAAGCTTTCTTT.

V gene TRBV9 combines with J gene TRBJ2-3; 9 bases map to TRBD2. CDR3 size: 16 residues. Germline V gene lookup returns CDR1 SGDLS and CDR2 YYNGEE. The V and J ends lost 2 bases and 2 bases, in that order; junction bases with no gene match: 6. CDR3 amino acids: CASSVREGGLTDTQYF. CDR3 DNA sequence: TGTGCCAGCAGCGTGCGGGAGGGAGGACTCACAGATACGCAGTATTTT.

On this clone itself: The junction and the germline gene differ at one end; a read error may be behind it. The chain's CDR3 is CASSNRDSENTGELFF. The CDR3 nucleotides are TGTGCCAGCAGCAACCGGGACAGCGAAAACACTGGGGAGCTGTTTTTT. The rearrangement links TRBV6-2 or TRBV6-3 to TRBJ2-2, with 7 bases matching TRBD1. The CDR3 is 16 amino acids. The germline gives CDR1 MNHEY, CDR2 SVGEGT.

J is TRBJ2-1 and V is TRBV12-3 or TRBV12-4; D unresolved. Trimming shortened V by 3 bases and J by 3 bases, and 0 bases separated the two germline ends. The CDR3 spans 11 residues. For the CDR3, the DNA is TGTGCCAGCAGTTTCTACAATGAGCAGTTCTTC. Translated: CASSFYNEQFF.

CDR3 bases: TGTGCCAGCAGTGAGCTAGCGGGAGGGGTCAATGAGCAGTTCTTC. It codes for CASSELAGGVNEQFF. V and J are TRBV6-4 and TRBJ2-1; 12 bases map to TRBD2. The CDR3 length is 15 residues. The ends lost 3 bases at V and 6 bases at J; junction bases unmatched: 3. Germline-derived CDR1 and CDR2 are MRHNA and SNTAGT.